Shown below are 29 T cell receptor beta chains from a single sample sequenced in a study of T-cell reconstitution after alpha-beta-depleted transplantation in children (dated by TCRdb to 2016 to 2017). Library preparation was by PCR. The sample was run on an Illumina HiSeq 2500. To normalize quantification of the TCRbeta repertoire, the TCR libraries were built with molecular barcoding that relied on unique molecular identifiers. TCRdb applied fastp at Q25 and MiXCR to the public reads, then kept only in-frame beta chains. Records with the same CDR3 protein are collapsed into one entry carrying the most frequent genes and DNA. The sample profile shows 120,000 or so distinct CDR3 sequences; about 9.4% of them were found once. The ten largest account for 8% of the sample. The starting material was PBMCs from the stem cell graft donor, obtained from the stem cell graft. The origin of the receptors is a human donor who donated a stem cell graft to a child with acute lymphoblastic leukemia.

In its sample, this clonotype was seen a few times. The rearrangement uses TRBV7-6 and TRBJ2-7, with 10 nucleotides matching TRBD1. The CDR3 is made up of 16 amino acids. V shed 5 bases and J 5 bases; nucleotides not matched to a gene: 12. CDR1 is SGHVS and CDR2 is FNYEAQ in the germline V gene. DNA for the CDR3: TGTGCCAGCAGCATCCGGACAGGGGGGACTCTGGACGAGCAGTACTTC. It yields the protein CASSIRTGGTLDEQYF.

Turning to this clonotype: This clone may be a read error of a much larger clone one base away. CDR3 sequence reads: CASSHPPNYGFTF. The CDR3 region has the DNA TGTGCCAGCAGCCACCCTCCGAATTATGGCTTCACCTTC. This chain links TRBV12-3 or TRBV12-4 with TRBJ1-2; no definite D call. The length of the CDR3 is 13 residues.

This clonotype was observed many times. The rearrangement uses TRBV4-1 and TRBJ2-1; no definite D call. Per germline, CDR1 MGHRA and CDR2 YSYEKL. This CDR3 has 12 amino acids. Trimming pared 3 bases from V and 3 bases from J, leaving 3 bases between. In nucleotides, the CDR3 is TGCGCCAGCAGCCATCTCTACAATGAGCAGTTCTTC. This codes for CASSHLYNEQFF.

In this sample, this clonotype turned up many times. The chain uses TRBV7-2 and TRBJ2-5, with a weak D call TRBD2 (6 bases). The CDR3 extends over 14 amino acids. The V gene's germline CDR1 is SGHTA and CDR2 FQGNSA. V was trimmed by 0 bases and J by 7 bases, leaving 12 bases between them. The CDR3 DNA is TGTGCCAGCAGCTTAGCTTCCGGGGAGGCGACCCAGTACTTC. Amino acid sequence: CASSLASGEATQYF.

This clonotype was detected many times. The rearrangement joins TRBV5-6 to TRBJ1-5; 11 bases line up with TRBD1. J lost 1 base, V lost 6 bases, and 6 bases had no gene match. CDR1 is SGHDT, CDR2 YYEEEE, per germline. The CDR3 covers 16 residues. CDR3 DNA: TGTGCCAGCACCCTAGGACAGGGGGCCAGCAATCAGCCCCAGCATTTT. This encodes CASTLGQGASNQPQHF.

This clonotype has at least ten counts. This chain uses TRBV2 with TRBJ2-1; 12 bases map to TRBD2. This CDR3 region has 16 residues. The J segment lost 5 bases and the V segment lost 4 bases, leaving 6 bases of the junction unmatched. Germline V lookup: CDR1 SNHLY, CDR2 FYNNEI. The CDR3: CASSGASGGANNEQFF. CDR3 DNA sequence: TGTGCCAGCAGTGGAGCTAGCGGGGGGGCCAACAATGAGCAGTTCTTC.

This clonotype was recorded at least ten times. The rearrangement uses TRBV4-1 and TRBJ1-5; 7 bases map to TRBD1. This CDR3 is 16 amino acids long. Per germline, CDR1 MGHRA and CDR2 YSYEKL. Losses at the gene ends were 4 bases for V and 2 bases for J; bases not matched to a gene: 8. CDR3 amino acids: CASSPNRGGGNQPQHF. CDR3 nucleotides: TGCGCCAGCAGCCCTAACAGGGGAGGGGGCAATCAGCCCCAGCATTTT.

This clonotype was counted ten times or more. In DNA form, the CDR3 reads TGTGCCATCGCCCGGGGTGGGGCGAATGAAAAACTGTTTTTT. As protein: CAIARGGANEKLFF. This chain links TRBV10-3 with TRBJ1-4, with D possibly being TRBD1 (5 bases). CDR1 is ENHRY, CDR2 SYGVKD, per germline. With 8 bases removed from V and 5 bases from J, the gap between germline ends came to 15 bases. There are 14 residues in the CDR3.

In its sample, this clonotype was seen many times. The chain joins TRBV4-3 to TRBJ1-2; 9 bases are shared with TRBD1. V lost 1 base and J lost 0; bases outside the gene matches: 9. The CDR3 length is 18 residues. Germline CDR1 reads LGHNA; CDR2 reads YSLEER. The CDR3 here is CASSQVGDRAAANYGYTF. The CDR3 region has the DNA TGCGCCAGCAGCCAAGTTGGGGACAGGGCTGCGGCTAACTATGGCTACACCTTC.

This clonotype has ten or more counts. CDR3 sequence reads: CSATDPGTGGSNQPQHF. CDR3 DNA sequence: TGCAGTGCTACGGATCCCGGGACAGGGGGTAGCAATCAGCCCCAGCATTTT. The chain couples TRBV20-1 to TRBJ1-5; TRBD1 matches 11 bases. Germline CDR1 is DFQATT and CDR2 is SNEGSKA (reference sequence). Trimming removed 4 bases from V and 0 bases from J; junction bases left unmatched: 8. This CDR3 comprises 17 residues.

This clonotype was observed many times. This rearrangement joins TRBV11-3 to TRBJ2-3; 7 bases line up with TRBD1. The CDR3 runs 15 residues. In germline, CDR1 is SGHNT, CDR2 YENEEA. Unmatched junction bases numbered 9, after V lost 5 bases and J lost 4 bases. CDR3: CASSPRQGAADTQYF. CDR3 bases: TGTGCCAGCAGCCCCCGACAGGGAGCAGCAGATACGCAGTATTTT.

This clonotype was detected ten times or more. The CDR3 DNA reads as TGTGCCAGCAGCTTAGAGAGGCGGGACAACTCCTACGAGCAGTACTTC. Protein sequence: CASSLERRDNSYEQYF. The rearrangement uses TRBV11-2 and TRBJ2-7; tentatively, D is TRBD1 or TRBD2 (6 bases each). Between the trimmed V and J ends, which lost 0 bases and 0 bases, there was a span of 12 bases. Germline V gene sequence: CDR1 SGHAT, CDR2 FQNNGV. The CDR3 loop spans 16 amino acids. The variable domain in full, completed from reference TRBV11-2 and TRBJ2-7, reads EAGVAQSPRYKIIEKRQSVAFWCNPISGHATLYWYQQILGQGPKLLIQFQNNGVVDDSQLPKDRFSAERLKGVDSTLKIQPAKLEDSAVYLCASSLERRDNSYEQYFGPGTRLTVT.

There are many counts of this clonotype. The CDR3 reads CASSPETGSFHEQFF. The CDR3 coding sequence is TGTGCCAGCAGCCCAGAGACAGGCAGTTTCCATGAGCAGTTCTTC. The chain recombines TRBV7-3 with TRBJ2-1, with D perhaps TRBD1 (6 bases). This CDR3 has 15 amino acids. Trimming left V 5 bases short and J 8 bases short, with 19 bases between. CDR1 and CDR2 (germline): SGHTA, FQGTGA.

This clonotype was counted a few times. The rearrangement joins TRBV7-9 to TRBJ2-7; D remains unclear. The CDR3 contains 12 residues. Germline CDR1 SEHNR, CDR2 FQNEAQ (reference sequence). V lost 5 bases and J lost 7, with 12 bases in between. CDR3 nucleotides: TGTGCCAGCAGCCCGGATTCTGGGGAGCAGTACTTC. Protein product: CASSPDSGEQYF. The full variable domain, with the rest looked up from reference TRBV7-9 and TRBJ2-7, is DTGVSQNPRHKITKRGQNVTFRCDPISEHNRLYWYRQTLGQGPEFLTYFQNEAQLEKSRLLSDRFSAERPKGSFSTLEIQRTEQGDSAMYLCASSPDSGEQYFGPGTRLTVT.

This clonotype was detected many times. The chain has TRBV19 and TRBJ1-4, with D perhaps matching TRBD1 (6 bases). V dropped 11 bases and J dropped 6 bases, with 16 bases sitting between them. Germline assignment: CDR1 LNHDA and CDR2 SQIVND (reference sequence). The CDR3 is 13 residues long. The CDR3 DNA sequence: TGTGCCGCCAGGGGCCCAGGGCATGAAAAACTGTTTTTT. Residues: CAARGPGHEKLFF. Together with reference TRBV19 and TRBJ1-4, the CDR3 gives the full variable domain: DGGITQSPKYLFRKEGQNVTLSCEQNLNHDAMYWYRQDPGQGLRLIYYSQIVNDFQKGDIAEGYSVSREKKESFPLTVTSAQKNPTAFYLCAARGPGHEKLFFGSGTQLSVL.

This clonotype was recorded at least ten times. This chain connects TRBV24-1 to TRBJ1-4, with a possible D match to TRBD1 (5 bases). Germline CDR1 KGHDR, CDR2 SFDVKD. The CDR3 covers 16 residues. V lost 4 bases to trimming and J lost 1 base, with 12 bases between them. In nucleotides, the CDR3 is TGTGCCACCAGTGACAGGGAACCGGGAACTAATGAAAAACTGTTTTTT. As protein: CATSDREPGTNEKLFF.

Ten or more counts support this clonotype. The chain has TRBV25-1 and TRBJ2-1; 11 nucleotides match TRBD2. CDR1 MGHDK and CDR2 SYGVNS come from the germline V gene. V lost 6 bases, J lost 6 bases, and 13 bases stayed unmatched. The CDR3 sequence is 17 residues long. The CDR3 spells CASRAPSGLAAFNEQFF. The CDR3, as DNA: TGTGCCAGCAGGGCCCCCTCGGGACTAGCGGCTTTCAATGAGCAGTTCTTC.

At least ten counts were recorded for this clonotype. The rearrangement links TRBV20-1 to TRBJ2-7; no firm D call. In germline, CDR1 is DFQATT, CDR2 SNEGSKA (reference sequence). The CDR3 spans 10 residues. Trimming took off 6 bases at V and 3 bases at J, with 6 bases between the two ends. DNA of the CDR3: TGCAGTGCCCAAGACTACGAGCAGTACTTC. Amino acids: CSAQDYEQYF.

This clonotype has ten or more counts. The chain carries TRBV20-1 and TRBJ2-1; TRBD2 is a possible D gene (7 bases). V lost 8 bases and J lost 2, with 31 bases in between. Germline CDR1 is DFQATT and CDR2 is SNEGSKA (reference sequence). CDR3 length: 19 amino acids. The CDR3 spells CSPTRVGFSGGLPYNEQFF. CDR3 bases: TGCAGTCCCACAAGGGTGGGGTTCTCGGGGGGCCTGCCCTACAATGAGCAGTTCTTC.

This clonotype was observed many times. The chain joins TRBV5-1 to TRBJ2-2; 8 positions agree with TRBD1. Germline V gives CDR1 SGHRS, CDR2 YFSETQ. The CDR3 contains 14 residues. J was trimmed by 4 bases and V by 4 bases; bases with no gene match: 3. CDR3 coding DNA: TGCGCCAGCAGCCCGGACAGGGCCACCGGGGAGCTGTTTTTT. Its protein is CASSPDRATGELFF.

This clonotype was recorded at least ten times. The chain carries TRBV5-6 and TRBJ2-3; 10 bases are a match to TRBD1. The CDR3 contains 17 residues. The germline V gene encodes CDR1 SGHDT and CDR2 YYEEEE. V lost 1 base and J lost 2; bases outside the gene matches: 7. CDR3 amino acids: CASSLRTGTGATDTQYF. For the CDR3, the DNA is TGTGCCAGCAGCTTGAGAACCGGGACAGGGGCCACAGATACGCAGTATTTT. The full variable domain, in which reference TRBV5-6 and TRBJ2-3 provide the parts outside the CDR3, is DAGVTQSPTHLIKTRGQQVTLRCSPKSGHDTVSWYQQALGQGPQFIFQYYEEEERQRGNFPDRFSGHQFPNYSSELNVNALLLGDSALYLCASSLRTGTGATDTQYFGPGTRLTVL.

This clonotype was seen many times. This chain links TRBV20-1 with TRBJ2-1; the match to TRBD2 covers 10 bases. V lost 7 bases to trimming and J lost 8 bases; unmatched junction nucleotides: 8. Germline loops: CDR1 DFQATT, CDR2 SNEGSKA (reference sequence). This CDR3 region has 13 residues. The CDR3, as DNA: TGCAGTGTGTCTAGCGGGAGTGGTGATGAGCAGTTCTTC. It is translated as CSVSSGSGDEQFF.

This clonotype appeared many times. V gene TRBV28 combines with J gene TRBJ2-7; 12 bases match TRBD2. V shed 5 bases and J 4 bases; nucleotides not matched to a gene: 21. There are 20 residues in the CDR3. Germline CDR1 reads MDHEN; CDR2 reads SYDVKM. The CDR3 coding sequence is TGTGCCAGCAGTCCCATGACCGGACTAGCGGGATACACCTCCCCTTACGAGCAGTACTTC. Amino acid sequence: CASSPMTGLAGYTSPYEQYF.

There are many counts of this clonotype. CDR3 nucleotides: TGCGCCAGCAGTCCCAGGGGGCCGGGTAGGGCTTTCTTT. Residues: CASSPRGPGRAFF. The V and J genes are TRBV5-1 and TRBJ1-1, with 8 bases fitting TRBD1. This CDR3 comprises 13 residues. Germline CDR1 and CDR2: SGHRS and YFSETQ. Trimming took 5 bases from V and 11 from J; bases not matched to a gene: 11.

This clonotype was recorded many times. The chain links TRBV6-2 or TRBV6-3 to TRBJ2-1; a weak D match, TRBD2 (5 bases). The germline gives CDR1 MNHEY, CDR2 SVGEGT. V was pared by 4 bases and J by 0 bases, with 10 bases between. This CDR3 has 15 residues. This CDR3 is CASSFLGSSYNEQFF. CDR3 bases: TGTGCCAGCAGTTTCCTAGGGAGCTCCTACAATGAGCAGTTCTTC.

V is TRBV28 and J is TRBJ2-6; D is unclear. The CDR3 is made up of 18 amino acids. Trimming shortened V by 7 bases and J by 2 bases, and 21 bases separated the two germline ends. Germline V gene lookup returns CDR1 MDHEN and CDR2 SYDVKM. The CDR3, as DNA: TGTGCCAGCATCCCCCAAAGTCCCTTAGAGGCTGGGGCCAACGTCCTGACTTTC. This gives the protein CASIPQSPLEAGANVLTF.

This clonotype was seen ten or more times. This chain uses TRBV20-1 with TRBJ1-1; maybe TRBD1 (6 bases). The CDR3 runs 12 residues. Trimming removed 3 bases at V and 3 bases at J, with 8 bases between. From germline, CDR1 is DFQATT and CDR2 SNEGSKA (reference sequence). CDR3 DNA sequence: TGCAGTGCTAGCCGGACAGACACTGAAGCTTTCTTT. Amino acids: CSASRTDTEAFF.

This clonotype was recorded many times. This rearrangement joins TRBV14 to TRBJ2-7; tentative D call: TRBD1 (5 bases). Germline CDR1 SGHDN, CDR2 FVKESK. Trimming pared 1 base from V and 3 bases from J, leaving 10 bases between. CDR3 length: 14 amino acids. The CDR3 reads CASSQVWGFYEQYF. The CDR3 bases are TGTGCCAGCAGCCAAGTCTGGGGCTTCTACGAGCAGTACTTC.

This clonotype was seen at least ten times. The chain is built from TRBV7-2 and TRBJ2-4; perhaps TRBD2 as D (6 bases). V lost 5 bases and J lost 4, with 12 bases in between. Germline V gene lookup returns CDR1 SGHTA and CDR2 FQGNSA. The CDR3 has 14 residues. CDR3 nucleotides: TGTGCCAGCAGCCCACGCGGGGCGAAAAACATTCAGTACTTC. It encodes CASSPRGAKNIQYF.